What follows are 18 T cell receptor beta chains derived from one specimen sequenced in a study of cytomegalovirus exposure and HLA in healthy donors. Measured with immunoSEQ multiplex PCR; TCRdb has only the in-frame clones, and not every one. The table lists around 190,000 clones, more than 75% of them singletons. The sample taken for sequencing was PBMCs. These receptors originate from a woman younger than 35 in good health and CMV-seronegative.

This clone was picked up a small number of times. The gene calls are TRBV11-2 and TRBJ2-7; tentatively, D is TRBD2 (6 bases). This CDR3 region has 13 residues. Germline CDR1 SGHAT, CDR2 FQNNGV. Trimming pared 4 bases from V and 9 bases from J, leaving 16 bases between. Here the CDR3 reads CASSSMRDSSQYF. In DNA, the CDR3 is TGTGCCAGCAGCTCGATGAGGGACTCGTCGCAGTACTTC.

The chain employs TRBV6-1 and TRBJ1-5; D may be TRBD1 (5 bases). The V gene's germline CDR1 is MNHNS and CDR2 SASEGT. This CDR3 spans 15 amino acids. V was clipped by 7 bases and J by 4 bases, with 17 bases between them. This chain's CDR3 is CASTPPGGANQPQHF. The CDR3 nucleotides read TGTGCCAGCACCCCCCCGGGAGGGGCGAATCAGCCCCAGCATTTT.

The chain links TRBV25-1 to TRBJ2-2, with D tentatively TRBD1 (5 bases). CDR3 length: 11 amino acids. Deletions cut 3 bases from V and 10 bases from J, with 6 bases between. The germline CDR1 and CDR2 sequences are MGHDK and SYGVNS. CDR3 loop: CASSDREELFF. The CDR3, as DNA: TGTGCCAGCAGTGACAGGGAGGAGCTGTTTTTT.

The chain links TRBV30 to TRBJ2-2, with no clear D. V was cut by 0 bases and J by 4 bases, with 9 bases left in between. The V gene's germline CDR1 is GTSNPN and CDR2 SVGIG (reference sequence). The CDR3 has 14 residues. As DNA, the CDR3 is TGTGCCTGGAGTGTGGCGGAGAGCACCGGGGAGCTGTTTTTT. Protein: CAWSVAESTGELFF.

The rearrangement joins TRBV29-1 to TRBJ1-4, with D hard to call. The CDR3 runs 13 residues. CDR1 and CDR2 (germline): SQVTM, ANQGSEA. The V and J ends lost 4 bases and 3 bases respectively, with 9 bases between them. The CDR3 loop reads CSVAGGSNEKLFF. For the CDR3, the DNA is TGCAGCGTTGCGGGTGGCTCTAATGAAAAACTGTTTTTT.

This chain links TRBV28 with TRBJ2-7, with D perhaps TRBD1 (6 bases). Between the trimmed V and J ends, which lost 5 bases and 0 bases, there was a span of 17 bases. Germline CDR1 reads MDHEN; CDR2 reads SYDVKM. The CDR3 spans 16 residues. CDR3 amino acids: CASSQRTVLFSYEQYF. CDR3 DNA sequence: TGTGCCAGCAGTCAAAGGACAGTCTTATTCTCCTACGAGCAGTACTTC. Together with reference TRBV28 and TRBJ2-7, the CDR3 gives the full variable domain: DVKVTQSSRYLVKRTGEKVFLECVQDMDHENMFWYRQDPGLGLRLIYFSYDVKMKEKGDIPEGYSVSREKKERFSLILESASTNQTSMYLCASSQRTVLFSYEQYFGPGTRLTVT.

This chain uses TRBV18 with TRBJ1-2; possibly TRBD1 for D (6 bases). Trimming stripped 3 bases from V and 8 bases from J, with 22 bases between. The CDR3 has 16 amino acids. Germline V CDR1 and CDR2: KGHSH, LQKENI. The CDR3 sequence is CASSPDGTTDRWGYTF. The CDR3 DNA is TGTGCCAGCTCACCTGATGGAACGACAGACAGGTGGGGCTACACCTTC.

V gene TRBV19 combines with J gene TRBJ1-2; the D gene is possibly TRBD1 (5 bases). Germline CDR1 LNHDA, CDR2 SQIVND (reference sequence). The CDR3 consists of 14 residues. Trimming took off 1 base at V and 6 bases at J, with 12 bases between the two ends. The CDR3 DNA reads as TGTGCCAGTAGTATAGTGGGACTTACACATGGCTACACCTTC. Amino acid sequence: CASSIVGLTHGYTF.

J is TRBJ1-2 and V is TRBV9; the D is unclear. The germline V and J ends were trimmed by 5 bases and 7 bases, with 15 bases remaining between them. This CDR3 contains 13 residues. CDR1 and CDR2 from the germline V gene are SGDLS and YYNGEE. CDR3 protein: CASSGGNRIGYTF. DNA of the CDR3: TGTGCCAGCAGTGGAGGTAATAGGATTGGCTACACCTTC.

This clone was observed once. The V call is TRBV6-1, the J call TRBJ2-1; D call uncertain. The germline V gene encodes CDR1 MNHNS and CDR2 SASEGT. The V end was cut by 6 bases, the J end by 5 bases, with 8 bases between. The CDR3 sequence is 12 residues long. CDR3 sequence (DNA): TGTGCCAGCAGAGAGACAAACAATGAGCAGTTCTTC. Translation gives CASRETNNEQFF.

CDR3 nucleotides: TGTGCCAGCAGCTTAGCTGCGGGAGAGCTATACGAGCAGTACTTC. Encoded protein: CASSLAAGELYEQYF. The chain recombines TRBV7-2 with TRBJ2-7; 7 positions match TRBD2. In germline, CDR1 is SGHTA, CDR2 FQGNSA. The CDR3 length is 15 residues. V shed 0 bases and J 4 bases; nucleotides not matched to a gene: 6.

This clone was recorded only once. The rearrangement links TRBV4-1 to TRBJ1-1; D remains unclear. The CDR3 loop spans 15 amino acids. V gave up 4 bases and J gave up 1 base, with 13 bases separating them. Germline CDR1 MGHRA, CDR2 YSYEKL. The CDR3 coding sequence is TGCGCCAGCAGCCTGGCGGCACCGCCGAACACTGAAGCTTTCTTT. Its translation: CASSLAAPPNTEAFF.

The CDR3 sequence is CASSQAPTGATYNEQFF. The CDR3, as DNA: TGCGCCAGCAGCCAAGCACCAACGGGAGCTACTTACAATGAGCAGTTCTTC. The V call is TRBV4-1, the J call TRBJ2-1; perhaps TRBD2 as D (6 bases). The V end was cut by 1 base, the J end by 4 bases, with 17 bases between. CDR3 length: 17 amino acids. Germline lookup yields CDR1 MGHRA and CDR2 YSYEKL.

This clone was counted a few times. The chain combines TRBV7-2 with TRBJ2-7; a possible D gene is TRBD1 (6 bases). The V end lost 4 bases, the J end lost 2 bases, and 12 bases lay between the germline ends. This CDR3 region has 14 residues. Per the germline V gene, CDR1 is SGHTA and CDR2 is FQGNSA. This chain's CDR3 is CASSSLAGAYEQYF. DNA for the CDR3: TGTGCCAGCAGCTCTCTGGCAGGGGCCTACGAGCAGTACTTC. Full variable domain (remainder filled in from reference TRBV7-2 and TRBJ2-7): GAGVSQSPSNKVTEKGKDVELRCDPISGHTALYWYRQSLGQGLEFLIYFQGNSAPDKSGLPSDRFSAERTGGSVSTLTIQRTQQEDSAVYLCASSSLAGAYEQYFGPGTRLTVT.

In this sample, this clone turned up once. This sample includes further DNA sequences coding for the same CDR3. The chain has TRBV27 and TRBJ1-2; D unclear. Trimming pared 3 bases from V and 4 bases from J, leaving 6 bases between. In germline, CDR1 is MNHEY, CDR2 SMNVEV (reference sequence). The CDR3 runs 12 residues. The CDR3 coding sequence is TGTGCCAGCAGTTTGCGTGGCTATGGCTACACCTTC. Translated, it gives CASSLRGYGYTF.

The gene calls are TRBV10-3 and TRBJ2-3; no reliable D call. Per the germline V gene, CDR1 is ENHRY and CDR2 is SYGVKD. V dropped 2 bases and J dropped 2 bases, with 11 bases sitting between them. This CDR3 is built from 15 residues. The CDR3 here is CAISEGGRATDTQYF. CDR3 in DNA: TGTGCCATCAGTGAGGGTGGTAGAGCCACAGATACGCAGTATTTT.

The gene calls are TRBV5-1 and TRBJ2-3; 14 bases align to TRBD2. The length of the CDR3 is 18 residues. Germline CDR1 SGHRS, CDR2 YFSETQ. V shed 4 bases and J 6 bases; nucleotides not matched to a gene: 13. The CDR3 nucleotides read TGCGCCAGCAGCATAACCGGGACTAGCGGGGGAGCTTCGGATACGCAGTATTTT. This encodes CASSITGTSGGASDTQYF.

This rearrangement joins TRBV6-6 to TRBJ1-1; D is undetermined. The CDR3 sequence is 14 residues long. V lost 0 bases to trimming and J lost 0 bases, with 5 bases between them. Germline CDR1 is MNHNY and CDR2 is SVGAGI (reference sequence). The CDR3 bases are TGTGCCAGCAGTTACTCGGCAATGAACACTGAAGCTTTCTTT. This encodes CASSYSAMNTEAFF.